This T cell receptor (beta chain) was sequenced in a study of CD8 T cells in Susac syndrome. General observations from the study: The TCR sequencing and HLA analysis in the study involved a relatively small number of individuals, as the study acknowledged.

There are 15 residues in the CDR3. In germline, CDR1 is MNHNS, CDR2 SASEGT. Trimming took off 6 bases at V and 0 bases at J, with 11 bases between the two ends. Random hexamers were used to reverse transcribe the RNA input (about 0.5 to 1 ug). With immunoSEQ multiplex PCR, TCR beta CDR3 was amplified across 54 Vbeta and 13 Jbeta. In TCRdb, the immunoSEQ multiplex PCR reads were re-called with MiXCR into one record per CDR3 protein. This table has about 300,000 distinct CDR3 sequences, roughly 85% appearing once. High-throughput TCR beta sequencing covered peripheral CD8+ and CD4+ T cells. Purification of the CD8+ and CD4+ T cells relied on negative isolation, and TEMRA cells underwent FACS enrichment. Regarding this clonotype: The antigen is undetermined.

The sample consisted of CD8+ T cells from PBMCs. V and J are TRBV6-1 and TRBJ1-4; unclear D gene. The receptor's source is a human donor with multiple sclerosis. This CDR3 reads CASSGRSTTNEKLFF. The CDR3 DNA follows: TGTGCCAGCAGCGGTAGGAGTACAACTAATGAAAAACTGTTTTTT.